The 9 T cell receptor beta chains below come from one sample, sequenced in a study of blood T cells in healthy people across ages. Primed by a sample-barcoded 5' primer and a J-beta primer mix, a second PCR proceeded for 7 to 11 cycles. One entry per CDR3 protein, called by TCRdb with MiXCR from the 5' RACE reads. The sample consists of hundreds of thousands of distinct CDR3 sequences, roughly 56% of them appearing once. Source material: blood. These receptors came from a man in his forties in good health.

The chain combines TRBV9 with TRBJ2-1, with 14 bases aligning to TRBD2. After removal of 5 bases from V and 8 bases from J, the junction contained 15 bases not matched to a gene. CDR1 and CDR2 from the germline V gene are SGDLS and YYNGEE. This CDR3 region has 18 residues. The CDR3: CASSGTSGGPDFLHEQFF. The CDR3, as DNA: TGTGCCAGCAGTGGGACTAGCGGGGGTCCCGATTTTTTACATGAGCAGTTCTTC.

The chain couples TRBV7-8 to TRBJ2-1; 10 bases are shared with TRBD1. V lost 0 bases, J lost 0 bases, and 8 bases stayed unmatched. Germline V gene sequence: CDR1 SGHVS, CDR2 FQNEAQ. CDR3 length: 19 amino acids. The CDR3 loop is CASSLASGTGEGSYNEQFF. Written as DNA, the CDR3 is TGTGCCAGCAGCTTAGCTTCCGGGACAGGGGAGGGCTCCTACAATGAGCAGTTCTTC.

This chain uses TRBV5-1 with TRBJ2-1; 12 nucleotides match TRBD1. CDR3 length equals 19 residues. Per germline, CDR1 SGHRS and CDR2 YFSETQ. V shed 4 bases, J shed 4 bases, and the junction held 15 bases outside the gene matches. CDR3: CASSPRDRGLHPRYNEQFF. CDR3 nucleotides: TGCGCCAGCAGCCCCCGGGACAGGGGGCTCCACCCCCGATACAATGAGCAGTTCTTC.

This clonotype was observed a handful of times. The rearrangement uses TRBV20-1 and TRBJ1-2, with D possibly being TRBD1 (5 bases). The CDR3 runs to 14 residues. Germline assignment: CDR1 DFQATT and CDR2 SNEGSKA (reference sequence). Between the trimmed V and J ends, which lost 0 bases and 6 bases, there was a span of 14 bases. The CDR3, as DNA: TGCAGTGCTAGAGAGAATACGGGGGTCCATGGCTACACCTTC. This translates into CSARENTGVHGYTF.

This clonotype has only a few counts. The J gene is TRBJ2-5, the V gene TRBV29-1; D is unclear. The V gene's germline CDR1 is SQVTM and CDR2 ANQGSEA. The CDR3 spans 12 residues. Trimming shortened V by 6 bases and J by 5 bases, and 13 bases separated the two germline ends. CDR3 amino acids: CSVGKSSETQYF. CDR3 in DNA: TGCAGCGTAGGGAAGTCGTCCGAGACCCAGTACTTC.

V is TRBV29-1 and J is TRBJ1-2; 9 bases fit TRBD1. This CDR3 contains 11 residues. CDR1 SQVTM and CDR2 ANQGSEA come from the germline V gene. J was trimmed by 9 bases and V by 7 bases; bases with no gene match: 6. The CDR3 is CSAKQGARYTF. CDR3 coding DNA: TGCAGCGCAAAACAGGGGGCCCGCTACACCTTC.

The chain employs TRBV4-2 and TRBJ1-4; D is possibly TRBD1 (6 bases). From germline, CDR1 is LGHNA and CDR2 YNFKEQ. V lost 0 bases and J lost 3, with 14 bases in between. The CDR3 consists of 17 residues. CDR3 coding DNA: TGTGCCAGCAGCCAAGATACAGGGCCACAGGCTAATGAAAAACTGTTTTTT. This codes for CASSQDTGPQANEKLFF.

This clonotype was observed a handful of times. The J gene is TRBJ2-7, the V gene TRBV27; 12 bases match TRBD2. V lost 6 bases to trimming and J lost 3 bases; unmatched junction nucleotides: 9. The CDR3 runs 16 residues. Germline V gives CDR1 MNHEY, CDR2 SMNVEV (reference sequence). CDR3 nucleotides: TGTGCCAGCAGCCCCAGGACTAGCGGGACACTCTACGAGCAGTACTTC. Its protein product is CASSPRTSGTLYEQYF.

This clonotype showed up many times. The CDR3 sequence is CASSSQVAYGYTF. In DNA form, the CDR3 reads TGCGCCAGCAGCAGTCAAGTGGCGTATGGCTACACCTTC. The rearrangement uses TRBV4-1 and TRBJ1-2; D is uncertain. The V gene lost 5 bases and the J gene lost 5 bases, with 12 bases spanning the gap. The CDR3 runs 13 residues. Germline CDR1 reads MGHRA; CDR2 reads YSYEKL.